Each of the 10 T cell receptor beta chains below was sequenced from the same sample in a study of follicular helper T cells after annual influenza vaccination. TCRdb's copy holds only in-frame clones and misses some; the assay was immunoSEQ multiplex PCR. The profile shows around 13,000 clones, roughly 80% of them singletons. Time point specified: 2014-2015 season, pre-vaccination. Sequencing used CXCR5- memory CD4+ T cells sorted from blood, obtained on the day of influenza vaccination. Every receptor here comes from an adult who received the influenza vaccine.

The CDR3 protein is CASRYRTSRAEAFF. The DNA of the CDR3 is TGTGCCAGCAGGTATCGGACTTCCCGTGCTGAAGCTTTCTTT. The chain links TRBV7-3 to TRBJ1-1; D is unresolved. CDR1 is SGHTA, CDR2 FQGTGA, per germline. CDR3 length: 14 residues. Between the trimmed V and J ends, which lost 6 bases and 6 bases, there was a span of 17 bases.

The rearrangement joins TRBV11-2 to TRBJ2-3, with 8 bases lining up with TRBD2. Germline CDR1 reads SGHAT; CDR2 reads FQNNGV. The CDR3 runs 13 residues. The V and J ends lost 5 bases and 5 bases, in that order; junction bases with no gene match: 3. CDR3 in amino acids: CASSIAGRDTQYF. CDR3 in DNA: TGTGCCAGCAGCATAGCGGGGCGAGATACGCAGTATTTT.

The J gene is TRBJ2-3, the V gene TRBV7-9; D might be TRBD1 (5 bases). The CDR3 length is 16 residues. Trimming removed 2 bases from V and 3 bases from J, with 15 bases in between. The germline V gene encodes CDR1 SEHNR and CDR2 FQNEAQ (reference sequence). CDR3 sequence: CASSLYKSRVTDTQYF. The CDR3 bases are TGTGCCAGCAGCTTATACAAGAGCAGGGTAACAGATACGCAGTATTTT.

The chain recombines TRBV28 with TRBJ1-5, with D hard to call. The CDR3 extends over 15 amino acids. The V gene's germline CDR1 is MDHEN and CDR2 SYDVKM. Trimming cost V 3 bases and J 0 bases, with 9 bases left between them. The CDR3 DNA sequence: TGTGCCAGCAGTTTTGGCGGACTTAGCAATCAGCCCCAGCATTTT. This translates into CASSFGGLSNQPQHF. Based on the CDR3 plus reference TRBV28 and TRBJ1-5, the full variable domain is DVKVTQSSRYLVKRTGEKVFLECVQDMDHENMFWYRQDPGLGLRLIYFSYDVKMKEKGDIPEGYSVSREKKERFSLILESASTNQTSMYLCASSFGGLSNQPQHFGDGTRLSIL.

The chain recombines TRBV11-3 with TRBJ1-1; TRBD1 aligns across 8 bases. Looked up from germline, CDR1 is SGHNT and CDR2 is YENEEA. Trimming removed 7 bases from V and 11 bases from J; junction bases left unmatched: 15. CDR3 length: 14 residues. The CDR3, as DNA: TGTGCCAGCATCGCTGGGGACAGGCGGCATGGGGCTTTCTTT. Its protein is CASIAGDRRHGAFF.

The chain combines TRBV6-1 with TRBJ1-3, with a weak D call TRBD1 (6 bases). V dropped 3 bases and J dropped 0 bases, with 12 bases sitting between them. CDR3 length: 16 amino acids. Germline CDR1 is MNHNS and CDR2 is SASEGT. The CDR3 region is CASSENRVISGNTIYF. CDR3 bases: TGTGCCAGCAGTGAGAACAGGGTAATCTCTGGAAACACCATATATTTT.

DNA for the CDR3: TGTGCCAGCAGTCAGGACAGGGCGGTTGGCTACACCTTC. This translates into CASSQDRAVGYTF. This chain connects TRBV6-5 to TRBJ1-2; 8 bases fit TRBD1. The trim removed 5 bases at V and 7 bases at J, leaving 6 bases unmatched. The germline gives CDR1 MNHEY, CDR2 SVGAGI. This CDR3 is 13 amino acids long.

The CDR3 here is CASRMDSSTGEQFF. The DNA for the CDR3 is TGTGCCAGCAGAATGGACTCCTCGACGGGTGAGCAGTTCTTC. The V call is TRBV6-1, the J call TRBJ2-1; D perhaps matches TRBD2 (5 bases). CDR1 and CDR2 (germline): MNHNS, SASEGT. This CDR3 is 14 amino acids long. V shed 6 bases and J shed 9 bases, with 18 bases lying between them.

This chain joins TRBV11-2 and TRBJ2-5; 12 nucleotides match TRBD1. Per germline, CDR1 SGHAT and CDR2 FQNNGV. The CDR3 extends over 16 amino acids. Trimming at V came to 5 bases and at J to 5 bases, leaving 9 bases not matched to a gene. The CDR3 is CASSEGTGGAGETQYF. The DNA of the CDR3 is TGTGCCAGCAGCGAAGGGACAGGGGGCGCCGGGGAGACCCAGTACTTC. The whole variable domain, remainder taken from reference TRBV11-2 and TRBJ2-5, is EAGVAQSPRYKIIEKRQSVAFWCNPISGHATLYWYQQILGQGPKLLIQFQNNGVVDDSQLPKDRFSAERLKGVDSTLKIQPAKLEDSAVYLCASSEGTGGAGETQYFGPGTRLLVL.

The V and J genes are TRBV18 and TRBJ2-5; D is uncertain. The CDR3 has 13 amino acids. CDR1 is KGHSH and CDR2 is LQKENI in the germline V gene. The germline V and J ends were trimmed by 5 bases and 3 bases, with 10 bases remaining between them. The CDR3 loop is CASSTSHKETQYF. CDR3 sequence (DNA): TGTGCCAGCTCAACATCTCATAAAGAGACCCAGTACTTC. The full variable domain, in which reference TRBV18 and TRBJ2-5 provide the parts outside the CDR3, is NAGVMQNPRHLVRRRGQEARLRCSPMKGHSHVYWYRQLPEEGLKFMVYLQKENIIDESGMPKERFSAEFPKEGPSILRIQQVVRGDSAAYFCASSTSHKETQYFGPGTRLLVL.